This T cell receptor beta chain derives from a study of Tregs in tolerant kidney transplant recipients. Trimming removed 4 bases at V and 0 bases at J, with 12 bases between. The CDR3 sequence is 16 residues long. Germline lookup yields CDR1 LNHDA and CDR2 SQIVND (reference sequence). Notes on the study in general: Few patients were studied, so findings need validation in larger groups.

CD4+CD25+CD127- Tregs, CD4+CD25- non-Tregs, CD4 and CD8 cells were sorted. Sequenced by immunoSEQ multiplex PCR; TCRdb stores in-frame clones only, minus some. The data contain under 100,000 clones, around 94% of them seen just once; the ten biggest clones take up over 4%. As regards this clone: Its antigen is not known.

The sequence was obtained from a human donor in good health. Sequences were obtained from CD8+ T cells from blood. The V gene is TRBV19, the J gene TRBJ1-4; D is perhaps TRBD1 (5 bases). CDR3 loop: CASSTRGATTNEKLFF. The CDR3 nucleotides read TGTGCCAGTAGTACCAGAGGGGCAACAACTAATGAAAAACTGTTTTTT.